The table lists the clone carrying this TCR beta chain with a few counts. As yet, its antigen is unknown. This CDR3 is built from 15 residues. V lost 5 bases to trimming and J lost 3 bases, with 13 bases between them. Germline CDR1 and CDR2: SEHNR and FQNEAQ (reference sequence). 13 Jbeta primers and 60 Vbeta primers were used for the PCR. This table comes from immunoSEQ multiplex PCR, and its TCRdb copy is limited to in-frame clones, with some not included. Here the sample spans about 170,000 clones, approximately 80% being singletons. The data were obtained in a study of cytomegalovirus exposure and HLA in healthy donors. Study-wide background: For the approximately 430 genotyped donors, 75% to 90% fell within the Caucasian-associated ancestry cluster.

Findings and limits, study-wide: Researchers counted about 150 TCR beta chains as cytomegalovirus-associated. Later analysis showed most CMV-associated TCR beta chains appearing HLA-restricted. A later look showed TCR association rates differing by HLA locus, highest for DRB1 and lowest for HLA-C.

This receptor was taken from a woman aged 18-29 years in good health and CMV-seropositive. This chain uses TRBV7-9 with TRBJ1-4; possibly TRBD1 for D (5 bases). Sequencing input: PBMCs. CDR3 region: CASSPRGDPNEKLFF. The CDR3 bases are TGTGCCAGCAGCCCCCGGGGGGACCCTAATGAAAAACTGTTTTTT.